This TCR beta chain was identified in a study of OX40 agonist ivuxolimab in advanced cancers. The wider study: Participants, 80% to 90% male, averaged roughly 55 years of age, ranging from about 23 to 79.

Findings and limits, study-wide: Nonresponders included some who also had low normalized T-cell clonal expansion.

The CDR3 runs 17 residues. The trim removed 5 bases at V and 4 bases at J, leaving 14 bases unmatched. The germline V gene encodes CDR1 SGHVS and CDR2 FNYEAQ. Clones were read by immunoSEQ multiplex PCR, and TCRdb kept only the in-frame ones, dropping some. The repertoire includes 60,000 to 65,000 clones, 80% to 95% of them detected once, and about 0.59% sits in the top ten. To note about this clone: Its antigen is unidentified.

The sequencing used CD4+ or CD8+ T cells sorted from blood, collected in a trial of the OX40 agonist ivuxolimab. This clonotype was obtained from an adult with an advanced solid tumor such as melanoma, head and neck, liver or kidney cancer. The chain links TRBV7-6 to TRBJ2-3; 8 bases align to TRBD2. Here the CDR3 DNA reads TGTGCCAGCAGCCCTATCGCGGGGGCGCGGGGGGCAGATACGCAGTATTTT. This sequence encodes CASSPIAGARGADTQYF.